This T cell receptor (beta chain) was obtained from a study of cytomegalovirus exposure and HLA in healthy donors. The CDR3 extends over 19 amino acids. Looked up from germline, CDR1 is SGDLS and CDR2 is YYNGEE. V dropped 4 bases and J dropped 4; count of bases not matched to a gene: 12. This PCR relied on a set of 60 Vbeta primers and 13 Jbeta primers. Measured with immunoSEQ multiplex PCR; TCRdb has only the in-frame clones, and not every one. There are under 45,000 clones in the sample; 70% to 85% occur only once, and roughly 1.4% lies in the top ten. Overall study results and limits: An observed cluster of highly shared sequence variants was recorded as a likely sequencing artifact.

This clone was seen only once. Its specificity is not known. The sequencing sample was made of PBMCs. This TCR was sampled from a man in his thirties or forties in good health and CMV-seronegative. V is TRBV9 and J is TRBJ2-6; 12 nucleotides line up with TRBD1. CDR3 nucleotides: TGTGCCAGCAGCAATACCCCGGGACAGGGGGCGTTCGGGGCCAACGTCCTGACTTTC. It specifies CASSNTPGQGAFGANVLTF. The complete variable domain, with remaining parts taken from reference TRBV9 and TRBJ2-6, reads DSGVTQTPKHLITATGQRVTLRCSPRSGDLSVYWYQQSLDQGLQFLIQYYNGEERAKGNILERFSAQQFPDLHSELNLSSLELGDSALYFCASSNTPGQGAFGANVLTFGAGSRLTVL.